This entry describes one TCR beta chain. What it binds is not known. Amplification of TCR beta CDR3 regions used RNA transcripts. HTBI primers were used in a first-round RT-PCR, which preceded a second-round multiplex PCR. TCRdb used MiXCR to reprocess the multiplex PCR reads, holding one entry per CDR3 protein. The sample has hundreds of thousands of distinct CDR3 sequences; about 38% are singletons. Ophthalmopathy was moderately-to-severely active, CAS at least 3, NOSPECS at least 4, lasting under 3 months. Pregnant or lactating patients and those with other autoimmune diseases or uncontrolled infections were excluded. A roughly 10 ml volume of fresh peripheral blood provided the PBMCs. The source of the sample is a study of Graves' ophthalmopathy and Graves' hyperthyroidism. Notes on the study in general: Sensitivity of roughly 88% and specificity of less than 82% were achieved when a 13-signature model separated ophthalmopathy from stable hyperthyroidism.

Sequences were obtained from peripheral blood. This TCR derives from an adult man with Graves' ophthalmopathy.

CDR3 loop: CSTGDRVDYEQYF. Written as DNA, the CDR3 is TGCAGCACCGGGGACAGGGTCGACTACGAGCAGTACTTC. The genes are TRBV29-1 and TRBJ2-7; 9 bases are a match to TRBD1. Germline lookup yields CDR1 SQVTM and CDR2 ANQGSEA. This CDR3 has 13 amino acids. J was trimmed by 3 bases and V by 8 bases; bases with no gene match: 8.